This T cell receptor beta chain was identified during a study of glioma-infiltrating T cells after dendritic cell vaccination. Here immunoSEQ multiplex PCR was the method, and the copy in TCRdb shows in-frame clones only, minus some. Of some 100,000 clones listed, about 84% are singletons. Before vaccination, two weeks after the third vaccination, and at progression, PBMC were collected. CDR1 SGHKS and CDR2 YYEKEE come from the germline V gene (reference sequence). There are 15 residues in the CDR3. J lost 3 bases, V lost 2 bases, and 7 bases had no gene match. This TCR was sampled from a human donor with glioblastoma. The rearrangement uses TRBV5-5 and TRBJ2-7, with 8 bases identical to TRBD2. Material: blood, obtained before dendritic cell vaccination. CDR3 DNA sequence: TGTGCCAGCAGCTTCGGGGGGGCGTCGGGCTACGAGCAGTACTTC. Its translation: CASSFGGASGYEQYF.